This T cell receptor (beta chain) stems from a study of monozygotic twins with cystic fibrosis. The overall study: With approximately 14 PCR cycles, barcoded libraries came from about 3 micrograms of fragmented DNA. Study-wide results and limits: Monozygotic CF twin pairs shared significantly more nucleotide-identical clonotypes than unrelated CF individuals did. Co-twins had the most similar V usage for 13 of 16 pairs, J for 8. Low clonality (median around 0.0096) suggested a mostly naive repertoire.

Of note for this clone: Antigen: not known.

V was trimmed by 5 bases and J by 4 bases, leaving 16 bases between them. Germline V gene data show CDR1 as LNHNV and CDR2 as YYDKDF (reference sequence). This CDR3 contains 15 residues. Sequenced by immunoSEQ multiplex PCR; TCRdb stores in-frame clones only, minus some. The table lists about 36,000 clones, under 90% of them singletons. V and J are TRBV15 and TRBJ2-3, with D possibly being TRBD2 (6 bases). Sequencing was carried out using blood. The clonotype was recovered from a girl aged 2-9 years with cystic fibrosis. The CDR3 sequence: CATSPGLPRADTQYF. The CDR3 bases are TGTGCCACCAGCCCCGGACTACCCCGGGCAGATACGCAGTATTTT.